A selection of T cell receptor beta chains follows, all from one sample in a study of CD8 T cells in Susac syndrome. TCRdb ran MiXCR on the immunoSEQ multiplex PCR reads and lists one entry per CDR3 protein. Here the sample spans 150,000 to 200,000 distinct CDR3 sequences, 90% to 97% being singletons. Sample: CD4+ T cells from PBMCs. The receptors stem from a human donor with Susac syndrome. CDR3s include the opening cysteine and the closing phenylalanine or tryptophan. The D gene is left open where the match is weak. The listing skips clone size in some rows; elsewhere it reads once, few, many or a size class.

v_gene	d_gene	abundance	j_gene	CDR3nt	CDR3aa
TRBV9	NA	once	TRBJ1-2	TGTGCCAGCAGCGGAGAGATCCTCACAACCTATGGCTACACCTTC	CASSGEILTTYGYTF
TRBV4-3	TRBD2	NA	TRBJ2-3	TGCGCCAGCAGCCAAGAGGCTAGCGGGGGGTCTAGCACAGATACGCAGTATTTT	CASSQEASGGSSTDTQYF
TRBV30	TRBD1	NA	TRBJ1-5	TGTGCCTGGAGTAGAACCGGGACAGGGTTTTATCAGCCCCAGCATTTT	CAWSRTGTGFYQPQHF
TRBV12-5	NA	NA	TRBJ1-1	TGTGCTAGTGCCCCGAACACTGAAGCTTTCTTT	CASAPNTEAFF
TRBV5-6	TRBD1	NA	TRBJ2-3	TGTGCCAGCAGCTTGTTAGGGACAGAAATAGATACGCAGTATTTT	CASSLLGTEIDTQYF
TRBV28	TRBD1	NA	TRBJ1-1	TGTGCCAGCAGGAATACAGGGGGCCCTACGGGGGCTTTCTTT	CASRNTGGPTGAFF
TRBV20-1	TRBD2	NA	TRBJ2-2	TGCAGTGCTCTTCGGACTAGCGGGGGATTCACCGGGGAGCTGTTTTTT	CSALRTSGGFTGELFF
TRBV28	NA	NA	TRBJ1-5	TGTGCCACCTTCCCCTCGGGTCAGCCCCAGCATTTT	CATFPSGQPQHF
TRBV4-2	NA	NA	TRBJ1-2	TGTGCCAGCAGCCAAGAAACGGGAAACTATGGCTACACCTTC	CASSQETGNYGYTF
TRBV4-2	TRBD2	NA	TRBJ2-3	TGTGCCAGCAGCCGCTTTATGGCTAGCGGGGGGATTGATACGCAGTATTTT	CASSRFMASGGIDTQYF
TRBV20-1	TRBD1	NA	TRBJ2-1	TGCAGTGCTATGTCCCCGCGGACAGGGAATCGCAATGAGCAGTTCTTC	CSAMSPRTGNRNEQFF
TRBV12-5	NA	NA	TRBJ1-5	TGTGCTAGTGGTGTGGGGGGCAATCAGCCCCAGCATTTT	CASGVGGNQPQHF
TRBV12-5	NA	NA	TRBJ2-1	TGTGCTAGTGGCCCTGGAGCCCTGGAGCAGTTCTTC	CASGPGALEQFF
TRBV4-1	NA	NA	TRBJ2-3	TGCGCCAGCAGCCACGGGACTCTCACTGCAGATACGCAGTATTTT	CASSHGTLTADTQYF
TRBV3-1	NA	NA	TRBJ1-6	TGTGCCAGCAGCCCACCCAGTTCACCCCTCCACTTT	CASSPPSSPLHF
TRBV10-3	TRBD1	NA	TRBJ2-5	TGTGCCATCTCGGGACAGAAACAAGAGACCCAGTACTTC	CAISGQKQETQYF
TRBV3-1	NA	NA	TRBJ1-1	TGTGCCAGCAGCCAGTGGGGGAACACTGAAGCTTTCTTT	CASSQWGNTEAFF
TRBV10-3	TRBD2	NA	TRBJ2-3	TGTGCCATCACCCCGGGACTAGGTGCCCCTAGCACAGATACGCAGTATTTT	CAITPGLGAPSTDTQYF
TRBV29-1	NA	NA	TRBJ1-1	TGCAGCGTTGATCGGGGGCTGAACACTGAAGCTTTCTTT	CSVDRGLNTEAFF
TRBV30	NA	few	TRBJ1-5	TGTGCCTGGAGTGCGGGTGGTGATCAGCCCCAGCATTTT	CAWSAGGDQPQHF
TRBV15	TRBD2	once	TRBJ2-1	TGTGCCACCAGCGGTAGGACTAGCGGGGCGGGGGATGAGCAGTTCTTC	CATSGRTSGAGDEQFF
TRBV30	NA	once	TRBJ1-5	TGTGCCTGGAGCACTCAGGGCGGCAATCAGCCCCAGCATTTT	CAWSTQGGNQPQHF
TRBV20-1	NA	NA	TRBJ1-2	TGCAGTGTCCCGGGCAGTATTTATGGCTACACCTTC	CSVPGSIYGYTF
TRBV20-1	TRBD2	once	TRBJ2-1	TGCAGTGCCGACAGTAGCGGGGGGGCTATTGAGCAGTTCTTC	CSADSSGGAIEQFF
TRBV6-7	NA	NA	TRBJ1-5	TGTGCCAGCAGTTATGGGCCGGCGAATCAGCCCCAGCATTTT	CASSYGPANQPQHF
TRBV29-1	NA	NA	TRBJ1-1	TGCAGCGTTGTCATTTCTCAGGGTGGGACTGAAGCTTTCTTT	CSVVISQGGTEAFF
TRBV3-1	TRBD2	NA	TRBJ2-5	TGTGCCAGCAGCGAAGGACTAGCGGGGGGAGAGACCCAGTACTTC	CASSEGLAGGETQYF
TRBV20-1	NA	NA	TRBJ2-5	TGCAGTGCTAGCGTTTCGGACACACCCTGGGGGACCCAGTACTTC	CSASVSDTPWGTQYF
TRBV12-3/TRBV12-4	TRBD2	NA	TRBJ2-3	TGTGCCAGCAGTTTAGAGGGCCTAGCGGGGGTGCAGGCACAGCCGGATACGCAGTATTTT	CASSLEGLAGVQAQPDTQYF
TRBV30	TRBD1	NA	TRBJ1-2	TGTGCCTGGAGTGTCGGGACAGGGTCCAACTATGGCTACACCTTC	CAWSVGTGSNYGYTF
TRBV7-2	NA	NA	TRBJ1-5	TGTGCCAGCAGCTTAGGGGCGGCGGGATTAAGCAATCAGCCCCAGCATTTT	CASSLGAAGLSNQPQHF
TRBV12-3/TRBV12-4	NA	NA	TRBJ2-3	TGTGCCAGTAGCTCTCATGCAGATACGCAGTATTTT	CASSSHADTQYF
TRBV9	NA	NA	TRBJ2-1	TGTGCCAGCAGTCCAACCTTCAATGAGCAGTTCTTC	CASSPTFNEQFF
TRBV11-2	NA	NA	TRBJ2-3	TGTGCCAGCAGCCGCCGGGGCGGTGCTAGCACAGATACGCAGTATTTT	CASSRRGGASTDTQYF
TRBV9	TRBD2	once	TRBJ2-1	TGTGCCAGCAGTGGGACTAGCGGGACGTACAATGAGCAGTTCTTC	CASSGTSGTYNEQFF
TRBV6-2/TRBV6-3	NA	NA	TRBJ2-6	TGTGCCAGCAGTTTAGGGGCGTCTAAGGCCAACGTCCTGACTTTC	CASSLGASKANVLTF
TRBV18	NA	NA	TRBJ2-1	TGTGCCAGCTCACCACAACAGGGCTATGAGCAGTTCTTC	CASSPQQGYEQFF
TRBV20-1	NA	NA	TRBJ1-3	TGCAGTGCTAGAGAGCGGGCATCTGGAAACACCATATATTTT	CSARERASGNTIYF
TRBV28	TRBD1	NA	TRBJ1-4	TGTGCCAGCAGTTCGGGGACAGGACGGAATGAAAAACTGTTTTTT	CASSSGTGRNEKLFF
TRBV5-1	NA	NA	TRBJ2-2	TGCGCCAGCAGCTTGGGCGCTAGGGAGCTGTTTTTT	CASSLGARELFF
TRBV29-1	NA	NA	TRBJ2-2	TGCAGCGTTGTTGGGGCCGGGGAGCTGTTTTTT	CSVVGAGELFF
TRBV18	NA	NA	TRBJ2-5	TGTGCCAGCTCCCCAGGGGCAGGGGAAGAGACCCAGTACTTC	CASSPGAGEETQYF
TRBV12-3/TRBV12-4	NA	NA	TRBJ2-7	TGTGCCAGCGCAAGGTCACCTCAGGTCCCCTACGAGCAGTACTTC	CASARSPQVPYEQYF
TRBV7-2	NA	NA	TRBJ2-1	TGTGCCAGCAGCTTTGAAACATACAGGTCGAATGAGCAGTTCTTC	CASSFETYRSNEQFF
TRBV20-1	NA	NA	TRBJ2-6	TGCAGTGCCCAGACAGGTTCTGGGGCCAACGTCCTGACTTTC	CSAQTGSGANVLTF
TRBV29-1	NA	few	TRBJ1-1	TGCAGCGTTGAAGTTGGAGGGTTAAGCGAAGCTTTCTTT	CSVEVGGLSEAFF
TRBV11-2	TRBD1	once	TRBJ2-7	TGTGCCAGCAGCCTGACCGGGACAGTGAACGAGCAGTACTTC	CASSLTGTVNEQYF
TRBV15	TRBD2	NA	TRBJ2-3	TGTGCCACCAGCAGAGATCCTGGGGGGGTCACAGATACGCAGTATTTT	CATSRDPGGVTDTQYF
TRBV4-1	NA	NA	TRBJ1-2	TGCGCCAGCAGCCAAGAGCTACGGCTGAACTATGGCTACACCTTC	CASSQELRLNYGYTF
TRBV20-1	NA	NA	TRBJ2-3	TGCAGTGCTAGGATAAACAAGGGGAGCACAGATACGCAGTATTTT	CSARINKGSTDTQYF
TRBV3-1	TRBD1	NA	TRBJ1-5	TGTGCCAGCAGCTCGACAGGGGGAGGCAATCAGCCCCAGCATTTT	CASSSTGGGNQPQHF
TRBV7-9	NA	once	TRBJ2-5	TGTGCCAGCAGCTTAAATTTTCGGGGCCAAGAGACCCAGTACTTC	CASSLNFRGQETQYF
TRBV12-3/TRBV12-4	TRBD1	NA	TRBJ2-7	TGTGCCAGCAGTCACCGGGACAGGGCAGCCTACGAGCAGTACTTC	CASSHRDRAAYEQYF
TRBV29-1	NA	NA	TRBJ1-5	TGCAGCGTTGAAGATAATAACAGCAATCAGCCCCAGCATTTT	CSVEDNNSNQPQHF
TRBV30	NA	NA	TRBJ2-7	TGTGCCTGGGCCCGCGGTCGGGGCTACGAGCAGTACTTC	CAWARGRGYEQYF
TRBV27	NA	NA	TRBJ1-4	TGTGCCAGCAGTTTTCGGAAATTTACCGGGGGGACTAATGAAAAACTGTTTTTT	CASSFRKFTGGTNEKLFF